The 5 T cell receptor beta chains below all came from one sample that was sequenced in a study of identical twins (dated by TCRdb to the mid-2010s). Receptor amplification or capture employed 5' RACE. This sample was sequenced with an Illumina HiSeq 2000. In TCRdb, the public reads were trimmed at Q25 with fastp and aligned with MiXCR, with productive beta chains retained. Each record represents a unique CDR3 protein, reported with the most common genes and DNA among its rows. The sample records about 430,000 distinct CDR3 sequences, about a fifth of which are singletons. The biggest ten clones account for around 12% of the sample. The sequencing sample was made of naive T cells sorted from blood. The sample's cell subset or site label, decoded: cells isolated with a human naive T-cell isolation kit. The receptors were sampled from a man in his forties or fifties in good health.

In DNA, the CDR3 is TGCAGTGCTAGAGAGGGGGGCCAGGACGAGCAGTACTTC. The encoded protein is CSAREGGQDEQYF. This chain connects TRBV20-1 to TRBJ2-7; D may be TRBD1 or TRBD2 (6 bases each). The CDR3 is 13 residues long. Trimming cost V 0 bases and J 5 bases, with 11 bases left between them. The germline V gene has CDR1 DFQATT and CDR2 SNEGSKA (reference sequence).

Turning to this clonotype: A much larger clone lies a single base off, so this may be a read error. V and J are TRBV29-1 and TRBJ2-7; D is possibly TRBD1 (5 bases). The V end was cut by 7 bases, the J end by 3 bases, with 13 bases between. This CDR3 is built from 12 residues. Germline assignment: CDR1 SQVTM and CDR2 ANQGSEA. The CDR3 is CSAEDTHYEQYF. The CDR3 region has the DNA TGCAGCGCTGAGGACACCCACTACGAGCAGTACTTC.

This chain joins TRBV12-3 or TRBV12-4 and TRBJ2-7; 12 positions agree with TRBD2. The trim removed 5 bases at V and 5 bases at J, leaving 7 bases unmatched. This CDR3 is 15 amino acids long. CDR3 bases: TGTGCCAGCAGTACCCGACTAGCGGGAGTTAACGAGCAGTACTTC. As protein: CASSTRLAGVNEQYF.

The rearrangement links TRBV12-3 or TRBV12-4 to TRBJ2-2, with 10 positions matching TRBD1. There are 14 residues in the CDR3. V lost 5 bases, J lost 3 bases, and 0 bases stayed unmatched. The CDR3 is CASSGTGDTGELFF. DNA of the CDR3: TGTGCCAGCAGTGGGACAGGGGACACCGGGGAGCTGTTTTTT.

Here the CDR3 reads CASSLEAGAGNEQFF. DNA for the CDR3: TGCGCCAGCAGCTTGGAGGCAGGGGCGGGCAATGAGCAGTTCTTC. This chain connects TRBV5-1 to TRBJ2-1; tentative D call: TRBD1 (6 bases). CDR3 length: 15 residues. CDR1 and CDR2 (germline): SGHRS, YFSETQ. The V and J ends lost 0 bases and 6 bases respectively, with 13 bases between them.